This entry is about one T cell receptor (beta chain). This CDR3 comprises 13 residues. Per the germline V gene, CDR1 is GTSNPN and CDR2 is SVGIG (reference sequence). With 5 bases removed from V and 5 bases from J, the gap between germline ends came to 13 bases. This entry is derived from a study of blood T cell repertoires in COVID-19. The protocol was immunoSEQ multiplex PCR, while the TCRdb copy is restricted to in-frame clones and leaves out a portion. The data contain about 300,000 clones, 70% to 90% of them singletons. Sequencing was carried out using PBMCs or T cells enriched from blood (not recorded which). J is TRBJ1-5 and V is TRBV30; a possible D gene is TRBD1 (6 bases). The sequence derives from a woman under 40 who had recovered from COVID-19. CDR3 in DNA: TGTGCCTGGGGGGGGGAGGGGGATCAGCCCCAGCATTTT. Translated, it gives CAWGGEGDQPQHF.